The 2 T cell receptor beta chains listed next were all sequenced from one sample in a study of CD4 T cells in relation to SARS-CoV-2 and coronaviruses. This table comes from immunoSEQ multiplex PCR, and its TCRdb copy is limited to in-frame clones, with some not included. The repertoire includes tens of thousands of clones, about three quarters of them detected once, and more than 12% sits in the top ten. These receptors have no known antigen. The unexposed donors gave CD4+ T cells in about 2011-2018, prior to COVID-19. Isolation of CD4+ T cells took place after roughly nine days in culture. The sequencing sample was made of CD4+ T cells from PBMCs, cultured in vitro. The origin of the receptors is a human donor in good health.

The chain has TRBV7-3 and TRBJ2-5, with D unclear. This CDR3 contains 13 residues. The V end was cut by 5 bases, the J end by 5 bases, with 12 bases between. CDR1 is SGHTA, CDR2 FQGTGA, per germline. CDR3 protein: CASSMGSWETQYF. The CDR3 DNA is TGTGCCAGCAGCATGGGATCTTGGGAGACCCAGTACTTC. Variable domain in full (rest from reference TRBV7-3 and TRBJ2-5): GAGVSQTPSNKVTEKGKYVELRCDPISGHTALYWYRQSLGQGPEFLIYFQGTGAADDSGLPNDRFFAVRPEGSVSTLKIQRTERGDSAVYLCASSMGSWETQYFGPGTRLLVL.

This clone was observed a single time. This chain links TRBV7-2 with TRBJ2-4; D may be TRBD2 (5 bases). V lost 1 base to trimming and J lost 8 bases, with 12 bases between them. Germline values: CDR1 SGHTA, CDR2 FQGNSA. CDR3 length equals 14 residues. CDR3 sequence (DNA): TGTGCCAGCAGCTTAGGTGAGGGCGTAGACATTCAGTACTTC. It yields the protein CASSLGEGVDIQYF.